These T cell receptor beta chains were read from a single sample in a study of CD8 T cells in ankylosing spondylitis. TCRdb itself ran the 5' RACE reads through MiXCR, one entry per CDR3 protein. The sample holds 150,000 or so distinct CDR3 sequences, around a tenth seen once. The sequenced sample was blood, either unsorted or a sorted T cell fraction (not recorded which). These receptor sequences come from a female donor with ankylosing spondylitis or in good health (not recorded which). CDR3s include the opening cysteine and the closing phenylalanine or tryptophan. D genes are given only for firm matches. The size field is filled for only some rows; it gives once, few, many or a size class.

cdr3_nt	cdr3_aa	d_call	v_call	j_call	clone_size
TGTGCCAGCAGCCTAAGCGGGAGTCAGCCCCAGCATTTT	CASSLSGSQPQHF	.	TRBV28	TRBJ1-5	.
TGTGCTAGCAGCTTAGCGGCCTTAGCGGGATCCTACGAGCAGTACTTC	CASSLAALAGSYEQYF	TRBD2	TRBV7-7	TRBJ2-7	.
TGTGCCAGCAGTTTTGTTGGGGATCGGTATGGTGAGCAGTTCTTC	CASSFVGDRYGEQFF	.	TRBV6-2/TRBV6-3	TRBJ2-1	few
TGCAGTGCTCCGCCTAGCGGGCCGAACACCGGGGAGCTGTTTTTT	CSAPPSGPNTGELFF	TRBD2	TRBV20-1	TRBJ2-2	many
TGTGCCAGCAGCGCCGTCGGGACCCTGGACGAGCAGTACTTC	CASSAVGTLDEQYF	.	TRBV9	TRBJ2-7	.
TGTGCCAGCAGTCATGAGGGAGAGGGCACCGGGGAGCTGTTTTTT	CASSHEGEGTGELFF	.	TRBV12-3/TRBV12-4	TRBJ2-2	.
TGTGCCAGCAGCCACCGCCGGACTAGCGGGACACCGGGGACAGATACGCAGTATTTT	CASSHRRTSGTPGTDTQYF	TRBD2	TRBV11-1	TRBJ2-3	.
TGTGCCACCACGTCCCGATTCTCCGTGAACACTGAAGCTTTCTTT	CATTSRFSVNTEAFF	.	TRBV28	TRBJ1-1	few
TGTGCCAGCAGCTTAGGCGGCACCACAGATACGCAGTATTTT	CASSLGGTTDTQYF	.	TRBV7-6	TRBJ2-3	few
TGTGCCAGCAGTTTAGCCCCTCGTCACGAGCAGTACTTC	CASSLAPRHEQYF	.	TRBV27	TRBJ2-7	few
TGCGCCAGCAGCTTGGAGACAGAGGCCTACGAGCAGTACTTC	CASSLETEAYEQYF	.	TRBV5-1	TRBJ2-7	few
TGCGCCAGCAGCCAAGGCTATGGGAGCTCCTACGAGCAGTACTTC	CASSQGYGSSYEQYF	.	TRBV4-3	TRBJ2-7	few
TGTGCCAGCAGTGAGCCAGATGGGAACACTGAAGCTTTCTTT	CASSEPDGNTEAFF	.	TRBV2	TRBJ1-1	.
TGTGCCAGCAGTTACCTCGGAGACGGTTACTACGAGCAGTACTTC	CASSYLGDGYYEQYF	.	TRBV6-5	TRBJ2-7	few
TGCAGTGCTAGAGATCTGGACAACCAGGAGTCTAAGGTCTACACCTTC	CSARDLDNQESKVYTF	.	TRBV20-1	TRBJ1-2	few
TGTGCCAGCAGTGCTACTCGGGACAGATACACCGGGGAGCTGTTTTTT	CASSATRDRYTGELFF	TRBD1	TRBV2	TRBJ2-2	.
TGCAGTGCTAGGGCCAACAGGGGAGAGACTGAAGCTTTCTTT	CSARANRGETEAFF	TRBD1	TRBV20-1	TRBJ1-1	many
TGTGCCAGCAGCTCTTCTAGCGGGAGGGCCTGGGGGGATACGCAGTATTTT	CASSSSSGRAWGDTQYF	TRBD2	TRBV11-1	TRBJ2-3	few
TGTGCCAGCAGCTTAAAACCATTCGGACCGGGACTACCCATGAACACTGAAGCTTTCTTT	CASSLKPFGPGLPMNTEAFF	.	TRBV7-3	TRBJ1-1	few
TGCGCCAGCAGCATGTACAGGGGCTATGGCTACACCTTC	CASSMYRGYGYTF	TRBD1	TRBV5-1	TRBJ1-2	many
TGTGCCAGCAGCTTAGAGCTCGGGCCCGGGGAGCTGTTTTTT	CASSLELGPGELFF	.	TRBV7-8	TRBJ2-2	few
TGCAGTGCTAGAGATTCCGGGAGCAGCGACAATGAGCAGTTCTTC	CSARDSGSSDNEQFF	.	TRBV20-1	TRBJ2-1	many
TGCGCCAGCAGCTCCCCGTTGGTCTCGGACGGTGACACGCAGTATTTT	CASSSPLVSDGDTQYF	.	TRBV5-1	TRBJ2-3	few
TGTGCCAGCAGCCCGCGACAGGGACGGGCCAAAAACATTCAGTACTTC	CASSPRQGRAKNIQYF	TRBD1	TRBV11-2	TRBJ2-4	many
TGCAGTGCGAGCGCCAGGGGTTACAATGAGCAGTTCTTC	CSASARGYNEQFF	.	TRBV20-1	TRBJ2-1	many
TGCGCCAGCAGCTTGTGGGCCCCGACCGAGGATCATGAGCAGTTCTTC	CASSLWAPTEDHEQFF	.	TRBV5-1	TRBJ2-1	few
TGTGCCAGCAGCTTCCCTAGCGGGGGATACAATGAGCAGTTCTTC	CASSFPSGGYNEQFF	TRBD2	TRBV12-3/TRBV12-4	TRBJ2-1	.
TGTGCCAGCAGCTTAGAAGTGGCAGGGGGCGCAGATCAGCCCCAGCATTTT	CASSLEVAGGADQPQHF	TRBD1	TRBV11-2	TRBJ1-5	.
TGTGCCAGCAGCTCCATGGGGCAGGATACGCAGTATTTT	CASSSMGQDTQYF	.	TRBV7-2	TRBJ2-3	.
TGCGCCAGCAGCCAAGGCCGGGGCTGGGGTAGCAATCAGCCCCAGCATTTT	CASSQGRGWGSNQPQHF	.	TRBV4-3	TRBJ1-5	many
TGCAGTGCTAGAGACCCGGAGACCCAGTACTTC	CSARDPETQYF	.	TRBV20-1	TRBJ2-5	few
TGTGCCAGCAGCCTTCCTATGGGAGAGGAAAAACTGTTTTTT	CASSLPMGEEKLFF	.	TRBV12-1	TRBJ1-4	few
TGTGCCAGCAGTTACTCCATGACGGCCTTCCCATACGAGCAGTACTTC	CASSYSMTAFPYEQYF	.	TRBV6-5	TRBJ2-7	few
TGTGCCAGCAGCTTAGGGACAGGGAGAAAAACAGATACGCAGTATTTT	CASSLGTGRKTDTQYF	TRBD1	TRBV7-9	TRBJ2-3	.
TGCGCCAGCACTGGATATCCGGGACTTAACAATGAGCAGTTCTTC	CASTGYPGLNNEQFF	.	TRBV5-1	TRBJ2-1	.
TGCGCCAGCAGCCACGCCACAGGGGCCACCGGGGAGCTGTTTTTT	CASSHATGATGELFF	TRBD1	TRBV4-3	TRBJ2-2	many
TGCAGCGTTGAAGTGACGGGCTCCTACAATGAGCAGTTCTTC	CSVEVTGSYNEQFF	.	TRBV29-1	TRBJ2-1	.
TGTGCCAGCAGATCGCAGGGTGACTATGGCTACACCTTC	CASRSQGDYGYTF	.	TRBV9	TRBJ1-2	.
TGTGCCACCAGTGACCCTTTCCAAGAGACCCAGTACTTC	CATSDPFQETQYF	.	TRBV24-1	TRBJ2-5	.
TGTGTCAGCAGCCCCACGGGTCCGGGAGCGCCCTACAATGAGCAGTTCTTC	CVSSPTGPGAPYNEQFF	.	TRBV7-3	TRBJ2-1	few